This T cell receptor (beta chain) was retrieved from a study of type 1 regulatory T cells. Study-level information: T-allo10 is an in vitro-generated, Tr1-enriched CD4 T cell product specific for alloantigen.

This clonotype was seen only a few times. The target antigen is unknown. The CDR3 contains 14 residues. Trimming pared 4 bases from V and 8 bases from J, leaving 13 bases between. The V gene's germline CDR1 is SGHKS and CDR2 YYEKEE (reference sequence). TCRdb independently ran MiXCR on the reads; one entry per CDR3 protein. Counted here are about 65,000 distinct CDR3 sequences, around 49% occurring once; the ten biggest clones make up more than 2%. The rearrangement uses TRBV5-5 and TRBJ1-6, with D unresolved. The TCR sequence derives from a human donor in good health. Sequencing was performed on cultured non-Tr1 T cells, either the whole culture or a sorted T cell fraction (not recorded which). The CDR3 nucleotides are TGTGCCAGCAGCCCCCCGGATCGATATTCACCCCTCCACTTT. This encodes CASSPPDRYSPLHF.